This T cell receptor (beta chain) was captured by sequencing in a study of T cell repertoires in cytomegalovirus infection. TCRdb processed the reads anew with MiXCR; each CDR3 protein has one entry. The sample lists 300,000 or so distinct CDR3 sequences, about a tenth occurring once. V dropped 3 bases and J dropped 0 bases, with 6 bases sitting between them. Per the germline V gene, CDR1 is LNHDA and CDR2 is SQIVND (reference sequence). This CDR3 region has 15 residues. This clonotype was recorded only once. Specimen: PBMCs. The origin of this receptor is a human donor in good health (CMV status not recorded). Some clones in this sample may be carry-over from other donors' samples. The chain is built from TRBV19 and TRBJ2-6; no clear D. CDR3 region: CASSIGVSGANVLTF. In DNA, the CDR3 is TGTGCCAGTAGTATTGGGGTCTCTGGGGCCAACGTCCTGACTTTC. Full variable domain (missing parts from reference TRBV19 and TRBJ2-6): DGGITQSPKYLFRKEGQNVTLSCEQNLNHDAMYWYRQDPGQGLRLIYYSQIVNDFQKGDIAEGYSVSREKKESFPLTVTSAQKNPTAFYLCASSIGVSGANVLTFGAGSRLTVL.